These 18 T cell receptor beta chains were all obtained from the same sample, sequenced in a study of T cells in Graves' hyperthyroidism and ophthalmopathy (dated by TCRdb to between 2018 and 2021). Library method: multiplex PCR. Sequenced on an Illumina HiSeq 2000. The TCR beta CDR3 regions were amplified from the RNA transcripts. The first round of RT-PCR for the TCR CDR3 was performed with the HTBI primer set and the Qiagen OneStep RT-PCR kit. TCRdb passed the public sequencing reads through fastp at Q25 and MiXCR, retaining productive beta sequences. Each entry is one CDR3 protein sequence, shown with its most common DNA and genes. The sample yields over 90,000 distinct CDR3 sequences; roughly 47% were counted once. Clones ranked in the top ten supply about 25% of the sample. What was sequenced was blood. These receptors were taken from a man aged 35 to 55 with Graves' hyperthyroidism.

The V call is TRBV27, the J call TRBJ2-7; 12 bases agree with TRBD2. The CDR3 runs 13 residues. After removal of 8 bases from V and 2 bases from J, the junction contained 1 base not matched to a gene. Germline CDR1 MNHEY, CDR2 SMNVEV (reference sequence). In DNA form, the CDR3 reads TGTGCCAGCGGACTAGCGGGACCCTACGAGCAGTACTTC. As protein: CASGLAGPYEQYF.

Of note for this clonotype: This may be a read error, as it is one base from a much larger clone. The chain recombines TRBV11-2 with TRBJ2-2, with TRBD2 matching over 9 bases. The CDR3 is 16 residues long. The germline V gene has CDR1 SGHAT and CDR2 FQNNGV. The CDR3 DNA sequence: TGTGCCAGCAGCCTATATGTAGCGGGAGACGGCGGGGAGCTGTTGTTT. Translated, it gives CASSLYVAGDGGELLF.

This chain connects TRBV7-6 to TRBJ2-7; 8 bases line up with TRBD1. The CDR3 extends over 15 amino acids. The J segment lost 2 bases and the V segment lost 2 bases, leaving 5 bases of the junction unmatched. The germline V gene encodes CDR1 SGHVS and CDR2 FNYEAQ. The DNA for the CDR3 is TGTGCCAGCAGCTTATCATCAGGGGGCGCCTACGAGCAGTACTTC. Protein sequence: CASSLSSGGAYEQYF. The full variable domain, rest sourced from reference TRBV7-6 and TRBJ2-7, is GAGVSQSPRYKVTKRGQDVALRCDPISGHVSLYWYRQALGQGPEFLTYFNYEAQQDKSGLPNDRFSAERPEGSISTLTIQRTEQRDSAMYRCASSLSSGGAYEQYFGPGTRLTVT.

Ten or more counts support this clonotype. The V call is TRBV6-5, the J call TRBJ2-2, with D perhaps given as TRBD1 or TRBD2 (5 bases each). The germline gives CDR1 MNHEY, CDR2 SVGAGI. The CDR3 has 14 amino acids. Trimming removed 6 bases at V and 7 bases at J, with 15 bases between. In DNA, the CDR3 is TGTGCCAGCAGCATCCGGACACTAGGCGGGGAGCTGTTTTTT. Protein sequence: CASSIRTLGGELFF.

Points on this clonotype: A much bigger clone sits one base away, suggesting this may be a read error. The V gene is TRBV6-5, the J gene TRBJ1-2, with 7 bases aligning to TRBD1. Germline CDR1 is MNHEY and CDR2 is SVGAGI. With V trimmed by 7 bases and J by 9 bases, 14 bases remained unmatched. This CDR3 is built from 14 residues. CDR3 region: CASTVGGTRYSYTF. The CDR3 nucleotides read TGTGCCAGCACCGTAGGGGGCACTAGATATAGCTACACCTTC.

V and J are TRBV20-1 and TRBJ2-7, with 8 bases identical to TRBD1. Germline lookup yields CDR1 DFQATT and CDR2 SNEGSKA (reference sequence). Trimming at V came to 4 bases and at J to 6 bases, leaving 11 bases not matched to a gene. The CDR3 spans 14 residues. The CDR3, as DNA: TGCAGTGCTAAGAAGGACAGGGCTGGGGGCGAGCAGTACTTC. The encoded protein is CSAKKDRAGGEQYF.

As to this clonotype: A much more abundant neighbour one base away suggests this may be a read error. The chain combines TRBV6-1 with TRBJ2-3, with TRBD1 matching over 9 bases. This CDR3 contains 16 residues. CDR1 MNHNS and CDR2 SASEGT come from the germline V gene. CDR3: CAGSEQGALPTDTQYF. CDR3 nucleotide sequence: TGTGCCGGCAGTGAACAGGGGGCCTTGCCCACAGATACGCAGTATTTT.

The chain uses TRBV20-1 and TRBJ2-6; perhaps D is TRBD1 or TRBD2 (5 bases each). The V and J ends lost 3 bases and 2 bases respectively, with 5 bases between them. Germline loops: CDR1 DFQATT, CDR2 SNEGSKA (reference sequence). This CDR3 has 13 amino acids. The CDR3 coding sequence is TGCAGTGCTAGGGGGGCTGGGGCCAACGTCCTGACTTTC. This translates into CSARGAGANVLTF.

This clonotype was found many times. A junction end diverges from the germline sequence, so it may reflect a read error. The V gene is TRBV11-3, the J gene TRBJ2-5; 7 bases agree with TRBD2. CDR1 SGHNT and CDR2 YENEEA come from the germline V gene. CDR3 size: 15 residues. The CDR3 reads CASSPPFGGGEAQYF. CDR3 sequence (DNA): TGTGCCAGCAGCCCCCCCTTTGGGGGGGGAGAGGCCCAGTACTTC.

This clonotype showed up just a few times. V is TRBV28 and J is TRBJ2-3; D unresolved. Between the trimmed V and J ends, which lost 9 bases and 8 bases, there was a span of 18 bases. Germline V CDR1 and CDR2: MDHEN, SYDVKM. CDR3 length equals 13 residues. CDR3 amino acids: CASVAWESATQYF. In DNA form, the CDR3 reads TGTGCCAGTGTTGCTTGGGAATCAGCTACGCAGTATTTT.

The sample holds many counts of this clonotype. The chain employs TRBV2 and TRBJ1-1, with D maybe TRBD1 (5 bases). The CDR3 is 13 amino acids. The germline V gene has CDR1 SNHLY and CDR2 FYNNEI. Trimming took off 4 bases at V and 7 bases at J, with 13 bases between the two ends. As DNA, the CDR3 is TGTGCCAGCAGTGCTGAGGGGATGGGTGAAGCTTTCTTT. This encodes CASSAEGMGEAFF. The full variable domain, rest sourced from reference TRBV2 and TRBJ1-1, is EPEVTQTPSHQVTQMGQEVILRCVPISNHLYFYWYRQILGQKVEFLVSFYNNEISEKSEIFDDQFSVERPDGSNFTLKIRSTKLEDSAMYFCASSAEGMGEAFFGQGTRLTVV.

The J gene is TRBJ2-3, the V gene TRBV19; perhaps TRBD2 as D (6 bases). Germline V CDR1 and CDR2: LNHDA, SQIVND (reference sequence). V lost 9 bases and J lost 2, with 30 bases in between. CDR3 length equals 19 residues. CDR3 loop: CASQRDPPSAAVITDTQYF. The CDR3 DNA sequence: TGTGCCAGCCAGAGGGACCCCCCTAGCGCGGCGGTAATCACAGATACGCAGTATTTT.

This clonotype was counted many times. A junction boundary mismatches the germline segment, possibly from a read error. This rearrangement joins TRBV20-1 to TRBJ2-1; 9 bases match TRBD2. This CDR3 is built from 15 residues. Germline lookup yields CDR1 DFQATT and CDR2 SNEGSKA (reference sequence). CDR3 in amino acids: CSASRAGGPLNEQLF. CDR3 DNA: TGCAGTGCTAGCAGAGCGGGAGGCCCACTCAATGAGCAGCTCTTC.

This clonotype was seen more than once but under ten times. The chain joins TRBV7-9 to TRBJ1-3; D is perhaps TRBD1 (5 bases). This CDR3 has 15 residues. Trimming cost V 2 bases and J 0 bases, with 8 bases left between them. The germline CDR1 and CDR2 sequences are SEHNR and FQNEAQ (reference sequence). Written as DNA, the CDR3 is TGTGCCAGCAGCTTAAAGGGGCGCTCTGGAAACACCATATATTTT. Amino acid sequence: CASSLKGRSGNTIYF.

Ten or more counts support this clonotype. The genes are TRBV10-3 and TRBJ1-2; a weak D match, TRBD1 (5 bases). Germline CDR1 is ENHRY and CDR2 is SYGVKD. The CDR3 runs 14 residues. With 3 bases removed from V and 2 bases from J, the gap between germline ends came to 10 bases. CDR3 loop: CAISDRQFNYGYTF. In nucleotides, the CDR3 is TGTGCCATCAGTGATAGACAGTTCAACTATGGCTACACCTTC.

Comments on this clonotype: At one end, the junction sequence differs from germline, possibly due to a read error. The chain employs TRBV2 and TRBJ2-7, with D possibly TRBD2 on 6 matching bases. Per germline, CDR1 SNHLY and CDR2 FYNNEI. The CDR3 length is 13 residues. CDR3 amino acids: CASRRGGSHEQYF. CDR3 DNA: TGTGCCAGCAGGCGGGGAGGCTCCCACGAGCAGTACTTC.

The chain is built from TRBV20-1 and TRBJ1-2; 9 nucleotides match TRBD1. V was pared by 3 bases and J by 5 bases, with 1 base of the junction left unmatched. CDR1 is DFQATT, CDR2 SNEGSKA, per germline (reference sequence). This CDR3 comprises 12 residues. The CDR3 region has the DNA TGCAGTGCTAGGGGGACAGGGTATGGCTACACCTTC. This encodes CSARGTGYGYTF.

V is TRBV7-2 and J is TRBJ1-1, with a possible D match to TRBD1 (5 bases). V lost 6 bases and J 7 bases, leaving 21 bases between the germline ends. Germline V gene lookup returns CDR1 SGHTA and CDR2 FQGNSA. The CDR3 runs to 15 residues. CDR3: CASSPRGRVLGEAFF. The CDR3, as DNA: TGTGCCAGCAGTCCCCGAGGCAGGGTATTAGGTGAAGCTTTCTTT. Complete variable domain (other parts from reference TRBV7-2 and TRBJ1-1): GAGVSQSPSNKVTEKGKDVELRCDPISGHTALYWYRQSLGQGLEFLIYFQGNSAPDKSGLPSDRFSAERTGGSVSTLTIQRTQQEDSAVYLCASSPRGRVLGEAFFGQGTRLTVV.